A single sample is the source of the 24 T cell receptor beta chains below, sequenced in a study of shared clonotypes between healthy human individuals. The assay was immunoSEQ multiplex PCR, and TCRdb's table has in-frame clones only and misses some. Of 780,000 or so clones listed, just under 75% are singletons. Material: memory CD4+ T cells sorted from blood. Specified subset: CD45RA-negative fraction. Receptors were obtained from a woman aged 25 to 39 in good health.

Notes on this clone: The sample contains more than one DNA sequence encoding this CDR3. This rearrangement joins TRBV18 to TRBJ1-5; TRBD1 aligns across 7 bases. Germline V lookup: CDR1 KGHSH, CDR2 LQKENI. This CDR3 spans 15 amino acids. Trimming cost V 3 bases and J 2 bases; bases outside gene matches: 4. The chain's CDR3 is CASSPPGQGNQPQHF. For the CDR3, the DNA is TGTGCCAGCTCACCCCCCGGACAGGGCAATCAGCCCCAGCATTTT.

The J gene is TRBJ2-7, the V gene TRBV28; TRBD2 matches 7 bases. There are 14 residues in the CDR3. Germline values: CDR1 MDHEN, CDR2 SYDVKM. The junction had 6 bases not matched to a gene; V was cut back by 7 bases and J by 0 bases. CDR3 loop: CASKLRDYSYEQYF. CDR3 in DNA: TGTGCCAGCAAACTGCGGGACTACTCCTACGAGCAGTACTTC. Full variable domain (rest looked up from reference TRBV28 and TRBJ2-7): DVKVTQSSRYLVKRTGEKVFLECVQDMDHENMFWYRQDPGLGLRLIYFSYDVKMKEKGDIPEGYSVSREKKERFSLILESASTNQTSMYLCASKLRDYSYEQYFGPGTRLTVT.

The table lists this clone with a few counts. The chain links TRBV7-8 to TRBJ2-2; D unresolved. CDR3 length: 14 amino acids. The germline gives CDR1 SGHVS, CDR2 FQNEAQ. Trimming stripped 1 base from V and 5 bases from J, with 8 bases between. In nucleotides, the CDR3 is TGTGCCAGCAGCTTAGTTGTGGGGACCGGGGAGCTGTTTTTT. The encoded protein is CASSLVVGTGELFF.

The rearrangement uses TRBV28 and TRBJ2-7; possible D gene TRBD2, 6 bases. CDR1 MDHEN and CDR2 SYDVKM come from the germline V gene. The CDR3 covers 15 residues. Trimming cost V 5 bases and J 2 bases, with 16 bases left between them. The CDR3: CASSAPGVETYEQYF. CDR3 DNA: TGTGCCAGCAGTGCCCCGGGGGTGGAAACCTACGAGCAGTACTTC.

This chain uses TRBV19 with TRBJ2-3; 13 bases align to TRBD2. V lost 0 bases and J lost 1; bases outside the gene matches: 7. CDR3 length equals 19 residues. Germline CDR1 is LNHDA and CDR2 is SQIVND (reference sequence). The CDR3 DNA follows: TGTGCCAGTAGTATAGAGAAGGCCGGACTAGCGGGAGGCACAGATACGCAGTATTTT. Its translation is CASSIEKAGLAGGTDTQYF.

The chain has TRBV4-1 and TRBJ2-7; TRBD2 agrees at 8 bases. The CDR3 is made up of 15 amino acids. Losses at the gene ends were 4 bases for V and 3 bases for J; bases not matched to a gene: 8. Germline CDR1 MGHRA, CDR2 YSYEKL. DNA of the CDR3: TGCGCCAGCAGCCCCCCGAGCGGGAGAAGCTACGAGCAGTACTTC. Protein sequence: CASSPPSGRSYEQYF.

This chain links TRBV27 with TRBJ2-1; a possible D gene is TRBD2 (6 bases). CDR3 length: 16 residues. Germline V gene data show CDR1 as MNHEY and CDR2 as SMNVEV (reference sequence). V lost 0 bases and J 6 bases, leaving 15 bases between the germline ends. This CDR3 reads CASSLSGTEGSNEQFF. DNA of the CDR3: TGTGCCAGCAGTTTATCTGGGACTGAGGGCTCCAATGAGCAGTTCTTC.

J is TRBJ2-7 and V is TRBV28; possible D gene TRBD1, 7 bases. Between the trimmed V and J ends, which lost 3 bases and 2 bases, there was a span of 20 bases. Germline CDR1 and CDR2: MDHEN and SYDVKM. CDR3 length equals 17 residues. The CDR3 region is CASSLPPWTGGAYEQYF. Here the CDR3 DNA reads TGTGCCAGCAGTTTGCCCCCCTGGACAGGAGGGGCCTACGAGCAGTACTTC.

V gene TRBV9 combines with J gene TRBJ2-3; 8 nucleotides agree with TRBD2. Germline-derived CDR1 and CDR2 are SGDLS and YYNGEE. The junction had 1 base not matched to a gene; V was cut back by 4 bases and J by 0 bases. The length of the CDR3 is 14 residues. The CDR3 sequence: CASSPSGSTDTQYF. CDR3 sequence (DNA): TGTGCCAGCAGCCCTAGCGGGAGCACAGATACGCAGTATTTT.

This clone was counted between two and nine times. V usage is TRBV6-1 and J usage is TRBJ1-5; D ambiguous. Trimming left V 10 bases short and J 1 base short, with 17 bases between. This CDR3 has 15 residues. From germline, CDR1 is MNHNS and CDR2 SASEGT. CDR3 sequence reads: CATRPDLTSNQPQHF. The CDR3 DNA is TGTGCCACCAGACCTGACTTGACCAGCAATCAGCCCCAGCATTTT.

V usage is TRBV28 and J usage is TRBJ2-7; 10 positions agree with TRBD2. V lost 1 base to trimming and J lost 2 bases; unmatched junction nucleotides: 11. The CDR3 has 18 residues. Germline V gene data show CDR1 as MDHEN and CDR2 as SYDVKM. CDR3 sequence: CASSLYSRSSGRTYEQYF. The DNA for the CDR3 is TGTGCCAGCAGTTTATATAGTCGTTCTAGCGGGAGAACCTACGAGCAGTACTTC.

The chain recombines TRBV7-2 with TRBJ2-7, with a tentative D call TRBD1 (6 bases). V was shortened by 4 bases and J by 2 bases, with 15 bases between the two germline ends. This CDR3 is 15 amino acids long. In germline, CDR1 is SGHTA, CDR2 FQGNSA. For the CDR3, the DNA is TGTGCCAGCAGCTCCCGCCCCAGGGGCACCTACGAGCAGTACTTC. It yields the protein CASSSRPRGTYEQYF.

The CDR3 region has the DNA TGTGCCAGCAGCTTAGAAGGGCTAGGGGGAATTCGGGGGACCCAGTACTTC. Amino acids: CASSLEGLGGIRGTQYF. The chain carries TRBV7-6 and TRBJ2-5, with TRBD1 as a possible D gene (6 bases). Trimming cost V 1 base and J 7 bases, with 22 bases left between them. This CDR3 is built from 17 residues. Germline loops: CDR1 SGHVS, CDR2 FNYEAQ.

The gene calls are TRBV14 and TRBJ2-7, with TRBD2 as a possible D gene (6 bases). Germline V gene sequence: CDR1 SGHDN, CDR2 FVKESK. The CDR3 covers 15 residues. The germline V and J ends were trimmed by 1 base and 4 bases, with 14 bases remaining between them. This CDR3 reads CASSQVIGSGYEQYF. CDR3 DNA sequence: TGTGCCAGCAGCCAAGTAATCGGGAGCGGTTACGAGCAGTACTTC.

The CDR3 coding sequence is TGTGCCTGGTCACGGAGCTCCTACGAGCAGTACTTC. This sequence encodes CAWSRSSYEQYF. The chain recombines TRBV30 with TRBJ2-7; D ambiguous. Germline V gives CDR1 GTSNPN, CDR2 SVGIG (reference sequence). The CDR3 sequence is 12 residues long. Trimming took off 5 bases at V and 0 bases at J, with 8 bases between the two ends.

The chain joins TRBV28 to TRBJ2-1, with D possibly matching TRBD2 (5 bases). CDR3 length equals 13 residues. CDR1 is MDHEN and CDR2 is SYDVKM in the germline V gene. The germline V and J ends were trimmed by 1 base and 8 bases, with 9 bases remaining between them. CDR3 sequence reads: CASSLLAKDEQFF. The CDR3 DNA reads TGTGCCAGCAGTTTATTAGCGAAGGATGAGCAGTTCTTC. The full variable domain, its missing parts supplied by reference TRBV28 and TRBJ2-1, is DVKVTQSSRYLVKRTGEKVFLECVQDMDHENMFWYRQDPGLGLRLIYFSYDVKMKEKGDIPEGYSVSREKKERFSLILESASTNQTSMYLCASSLLAKDEQFFGPGTRLTVL.

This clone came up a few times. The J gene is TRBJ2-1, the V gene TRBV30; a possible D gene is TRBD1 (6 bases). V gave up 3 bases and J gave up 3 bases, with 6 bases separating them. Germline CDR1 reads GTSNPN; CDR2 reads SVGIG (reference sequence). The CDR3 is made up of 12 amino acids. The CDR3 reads CAWRQGYNEQFF. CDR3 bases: TGTGCCTGGAGACAGGGCTACAATGAGCAGTTCTTC.

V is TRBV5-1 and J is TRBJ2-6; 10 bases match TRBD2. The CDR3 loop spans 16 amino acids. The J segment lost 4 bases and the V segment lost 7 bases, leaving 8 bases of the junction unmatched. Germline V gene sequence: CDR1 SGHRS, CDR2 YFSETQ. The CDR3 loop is CASSASGSPGANVLTF. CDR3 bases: TGCGCCAGCTCGGCTAGCGGGAGTCCAGGGGCCAACGTCCTGACTTTC. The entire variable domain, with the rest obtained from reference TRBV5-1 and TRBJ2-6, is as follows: KAGVTQTPRYLIKTRGQQVTLSCSPISGHRSVSWYQQTPGQGLQFLFEYFSETQRNKGNFPGRFSGRQFSNSRSEMNVSTLELGDSALYLCASSASGSPGANVLTFGAGSRLTVL.

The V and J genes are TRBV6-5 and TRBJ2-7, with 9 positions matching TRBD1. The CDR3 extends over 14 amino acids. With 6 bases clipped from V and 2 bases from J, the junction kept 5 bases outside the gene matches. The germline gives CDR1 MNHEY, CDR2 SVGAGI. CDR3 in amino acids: CASSSRTGAYEQYF. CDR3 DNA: TGTGCCAGCAGCTCCCGGACAGGGGCCTACGAGCAGTACTTC.

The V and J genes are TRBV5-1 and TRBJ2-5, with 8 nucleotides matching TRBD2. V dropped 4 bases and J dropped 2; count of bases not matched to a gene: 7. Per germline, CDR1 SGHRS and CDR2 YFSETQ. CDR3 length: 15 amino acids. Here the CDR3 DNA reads TGCGCCAGCAGCGGTTCGGGAGGGATACAAGAGACCCAGTACTTC. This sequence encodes CASSGSGGIQETQYF.

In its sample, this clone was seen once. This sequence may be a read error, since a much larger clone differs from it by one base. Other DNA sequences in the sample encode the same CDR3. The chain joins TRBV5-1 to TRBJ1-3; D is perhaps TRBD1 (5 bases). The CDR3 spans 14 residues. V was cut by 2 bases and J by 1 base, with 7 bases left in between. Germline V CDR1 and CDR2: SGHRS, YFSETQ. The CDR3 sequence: CASSFGTSGNTIYF. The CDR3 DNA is TGCGCCAGCAGCTTTGGGACGTCTGGAAACACCATATATTTT.

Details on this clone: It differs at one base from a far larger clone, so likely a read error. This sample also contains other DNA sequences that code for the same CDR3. DNA for the CDR3: TGCGCCAGCAGCCAATCCCTCCTGACTAGCGGAGCCAATGAACAGTTCTTC. Translating gives CASSQSLLTSGANEQFF. The chain joins TRBV4-1 to TRBJ2-1, with TRBD2 matching over 9 bases. Germline-derived CDR1 and CDR2 are MGHRA and YSYEKL. The CDR3 spans 17 residues.

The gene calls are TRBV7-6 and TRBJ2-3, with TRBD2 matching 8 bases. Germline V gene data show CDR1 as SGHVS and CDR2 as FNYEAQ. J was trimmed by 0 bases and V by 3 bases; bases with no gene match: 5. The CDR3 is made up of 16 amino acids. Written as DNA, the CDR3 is TGTGCCAGCAGCTTCTACTCTAGCGGGAGCACAGATACGCAGTATTTT. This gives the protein CASSFYSSGSTDTQYF.

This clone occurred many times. CDR3 in DNA: TGTGCCAGCAGTGTTCTAGCGGGAGTAGTAGGTACGCAGTATTTT. Amino acid sequence: CASSVLAGVVGTQYF. The chain has TRBV6-1 and TRBJ2-3; 10 nucleotides align to TRBD2. CDR1 and CDR2 from the germline V gene are MNHNS and SASEGT. V shed 4 bases and J 8 bases; nucleotides not matched to a gene: 9. This CDR3 comprises 15 residues.